This T cell receptor beta chain was sequenced in a study of T-cell reconstitution after alpha-beta-depleted transplantation in children. Overall study results and limits: The authors attributed T-cell counts and diversity one year after transplant mostly to newly produced T cells. Reportedly, roughly two months post-transplant, alpha-beta T cells arose from several hundred expanded graft clones.

The authors prepared the TCRbeta library with unique molecular identifiers. TCRdb recomputed calls from the PCR reads with MiXCR, one row per CDR3 protein. Among just over 950,000 distinct CDR3 sequences listed, about 29% were seen once. For this clonotype: Its specificity is unknown.

Per the germline V gene, CDR1 is SQVTM and CDR2 is ANQGSEA. V trimming: 4 bases; J trimming: 4 bases; junction bases outside the gene matches: 13. The length of the CDR3 is 16 residues. The V call is TRBV29-1, the J call TRBJ2-3, with 8 bases aligning to TRBD1. The sequence came from a boy younger than two who had a stem cell transplant for SCID, so the T cells may come from the graft donor. The sample consisted of PBMCs, mostly from graft donor cells, taken 360 days after TCRalphabeta/CD19-depleted stem cell transplant. The CDR3 bases are TGCAGCGTTGGCCCAACAGGGGGTACGGGACCAGATACGCAGTATTTT. Protein sequence: CSVGPTGGTGPDTQYF.